The clone carrying this T cell receptor (beta chain) was observed at least ten times. Its target is not known. Patients aged 18 to 65 had newly diagnosed hyperthyroidism of under 2 months' duration. This CDR3 is built from 15 residues. Germline loops: CDR1 MDHEN, CDR2 SYDVKM. V was clipped by 6 bases and J by 3 bases, with 16 bases between them. Amplification yielded TCR beta CDR3 regions, with RNA transcripts as the source. HTBI primers drove first-round RT-PCR of the TCR CDR3. TCRdb reanalysed the multiplex PCR reads using MiXCR and keeps one entry per CDR3 protein. The sample has roughly 660,000 distinct CDR3 sequences, 17% seen once. This entry belongs to a study of T cells in Graves' hyperthyroidism and ophthalmopathy. The study, taken as a whole, reports: The model anticipated ophthalmopathy a median approximately six months pre-onset.

This clonotype was obtained from a man aged 50 to 60 with Graves' hyperthyroidism. The specimen was blood. The chain uses TRBV28 and TRBJ2-3; D possibly corresponds to TRBD1 (7 bases). The CDR3 region is CASSTWAGGTDTQYF. The CDR3 DNA sequence: TGTGCCAGCAGCACCTGGGCAGGGGGGACAGATACGCAGTATTTT.